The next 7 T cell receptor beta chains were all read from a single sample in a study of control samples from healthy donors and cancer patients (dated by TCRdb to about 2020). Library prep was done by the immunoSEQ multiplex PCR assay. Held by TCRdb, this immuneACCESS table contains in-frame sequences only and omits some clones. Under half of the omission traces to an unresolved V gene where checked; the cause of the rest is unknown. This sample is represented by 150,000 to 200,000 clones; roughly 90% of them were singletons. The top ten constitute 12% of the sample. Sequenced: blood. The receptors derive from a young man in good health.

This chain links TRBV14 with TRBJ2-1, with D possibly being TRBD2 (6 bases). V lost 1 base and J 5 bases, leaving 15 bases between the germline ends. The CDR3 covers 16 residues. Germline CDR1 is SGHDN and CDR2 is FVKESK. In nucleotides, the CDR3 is TGTGCCAGCAGCCAAGTTCGGGGCGGGGCCGACAATGAGCAGTTCTTC. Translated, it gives CASSQVRGGADNEQFF.

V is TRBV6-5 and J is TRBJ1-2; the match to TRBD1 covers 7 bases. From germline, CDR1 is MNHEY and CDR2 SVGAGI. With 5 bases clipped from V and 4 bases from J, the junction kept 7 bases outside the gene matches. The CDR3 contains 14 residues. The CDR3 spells CASSRDRVGYGYTF. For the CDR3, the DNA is TGTGCCAGCAGTCGAGACAGGGTCGGCTATGGCTACACCTTC.

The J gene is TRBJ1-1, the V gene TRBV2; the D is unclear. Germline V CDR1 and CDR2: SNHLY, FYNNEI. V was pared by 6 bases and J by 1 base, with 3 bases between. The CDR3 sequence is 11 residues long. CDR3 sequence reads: CASRENTEAFF. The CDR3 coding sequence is TGTGCCAGCAGGGAGAACACTGAAGCTTTCTTT.

The CDR3 sequence is CASSLTGEVGELFF. CDR3 in DNA: TGTGCCAGTAGTCTGACAGGGGAGGTCGGGGAGCTGTTTTTT. The chain combines TRBV19 with TRBJ2-2; 8 positions agree with TRBD1. V dropped 5 bases and J dropped 7; count of bases not matched to a gene: 6. Germline V CDR1 and CDR2: LNHDA, SQIVND (reference sequence). The CDR3 runs 14 residues.

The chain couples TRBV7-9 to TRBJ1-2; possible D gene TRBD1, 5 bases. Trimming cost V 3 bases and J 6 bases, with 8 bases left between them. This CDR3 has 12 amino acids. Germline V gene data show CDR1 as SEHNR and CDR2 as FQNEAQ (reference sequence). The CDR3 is CASSFGGDGYTF. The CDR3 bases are TGTGCCAGCAGCTTTGGGGGGGATGGCTACACCTTC.

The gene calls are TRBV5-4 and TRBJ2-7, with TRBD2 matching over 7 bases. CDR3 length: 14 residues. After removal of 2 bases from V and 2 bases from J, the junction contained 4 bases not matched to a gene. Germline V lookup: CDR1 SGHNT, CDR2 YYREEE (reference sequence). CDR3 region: CASSFRGSPYEQYF. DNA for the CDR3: TGTGCCAGCAGCTTTCGCGGGAGCCCCTACGAGCAGTACTTC.

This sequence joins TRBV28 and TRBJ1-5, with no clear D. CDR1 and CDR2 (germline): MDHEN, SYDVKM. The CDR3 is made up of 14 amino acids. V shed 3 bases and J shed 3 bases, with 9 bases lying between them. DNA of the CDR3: TGTGCCAGCAGTTTCGAGGAGTTCAATCAGCCCCAGCATTTT. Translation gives CASSFEEFNQPQHF.